This TCR beta chain originates from a study of blood T cells in healthy people across ages. Sample-barcoded 5' priming and a J-beta primer mix drove a second PCR of roughly 7 to 11 cycles. One entry per CDR3 protein results from TCRdb running MiXCR on the 5' RACE reads. The table lists some 710,000 distinct CDR3 sequences, about 47% of them singletons. The CDR3 covers 12 residues. The V gene's germline CDR1 is SEHNR and CDR2 FQNEAQ (reference sequence). After removal of 7 bases from V and 7 bases from J, the junction contained 4 bases not matched to a gene. This clonotype was detected once. This sequence joins TRBV7-9 and TRBJ2-4; 7 bases map to TRBD1. Sequenced input: blood. The TCR sequence derives from a man at least 80 years old in good health. CDR3 sequence (DNA): TGTGCCAGCACCGGACAGGAGAACATTCAGTACTTC. Its protein product is CASTGQENIQYF.